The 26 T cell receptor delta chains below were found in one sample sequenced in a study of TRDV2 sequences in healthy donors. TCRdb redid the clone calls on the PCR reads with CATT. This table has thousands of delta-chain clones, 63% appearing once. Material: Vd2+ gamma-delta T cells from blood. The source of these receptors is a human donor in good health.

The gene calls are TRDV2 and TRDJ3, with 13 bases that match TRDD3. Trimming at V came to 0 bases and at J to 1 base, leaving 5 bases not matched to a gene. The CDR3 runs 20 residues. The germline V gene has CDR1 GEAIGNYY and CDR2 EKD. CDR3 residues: CACDTVLGDTPSWDTRQMFF. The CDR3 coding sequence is TGTGCCTGTGACACCGTACTGGGGGATACGCCATCCTGGGACACCCGACAGATGTTTTTC.

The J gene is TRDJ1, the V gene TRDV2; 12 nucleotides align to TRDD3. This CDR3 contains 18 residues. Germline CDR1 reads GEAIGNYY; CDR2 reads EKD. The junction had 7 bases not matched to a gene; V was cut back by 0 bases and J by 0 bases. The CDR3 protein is CACDTLTGGYPDTDKLIF. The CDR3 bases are TGTGCCTGTGACACCCTTACTGGGGGATACCCGGACACCGATAAACTCATCTTT.

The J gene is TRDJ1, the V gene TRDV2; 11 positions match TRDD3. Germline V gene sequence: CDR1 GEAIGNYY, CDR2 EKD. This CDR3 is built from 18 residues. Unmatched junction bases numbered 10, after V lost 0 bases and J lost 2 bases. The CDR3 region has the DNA TGTGCCTGTGACACCCTTATGCCCCTGGGGGATACAACCGATAAACTCATCTTT. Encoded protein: CACDTLMPLGDTTDKLIF.

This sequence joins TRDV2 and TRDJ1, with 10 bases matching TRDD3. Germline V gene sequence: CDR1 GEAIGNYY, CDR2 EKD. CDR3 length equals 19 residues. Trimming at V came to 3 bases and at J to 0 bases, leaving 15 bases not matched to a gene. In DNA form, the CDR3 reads TGTGCCTGTGACTCCGACCCGGATTGGGGGATACTGAACACCGATAAACTCATCTTT. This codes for CACDSDPDWGILNTDKLIF.

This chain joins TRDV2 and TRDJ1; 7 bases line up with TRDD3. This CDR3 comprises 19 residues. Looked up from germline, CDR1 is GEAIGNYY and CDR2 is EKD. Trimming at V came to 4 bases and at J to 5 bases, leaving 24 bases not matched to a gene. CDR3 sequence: CACETLQTIPPAGGDKLIF. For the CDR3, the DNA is TGTGCCTGTGAAACCCTCCAAACTATTCCCCCGGCTGGGGGGGATAAACTCATCTTT.

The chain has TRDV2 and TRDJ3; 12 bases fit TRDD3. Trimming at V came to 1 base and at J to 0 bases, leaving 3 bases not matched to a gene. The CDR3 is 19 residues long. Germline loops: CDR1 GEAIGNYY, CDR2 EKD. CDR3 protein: CACDTLGDTNSWDTRQMFF. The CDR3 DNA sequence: TGTGCCTGTGACACACTGGGGGATACTAACTCCTGGGACACCCGACAGATGTTTTTC.

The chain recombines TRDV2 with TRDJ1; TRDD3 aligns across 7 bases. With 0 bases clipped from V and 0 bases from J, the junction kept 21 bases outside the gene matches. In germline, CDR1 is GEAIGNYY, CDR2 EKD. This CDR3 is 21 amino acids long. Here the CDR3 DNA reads TGTGCCTGTGACACCTTACCTACGCTGGGGGGACCGGAACCGTACACCGATAAACTCATCTTT. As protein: CACDTLPTLGGPEPYTDKLIF.

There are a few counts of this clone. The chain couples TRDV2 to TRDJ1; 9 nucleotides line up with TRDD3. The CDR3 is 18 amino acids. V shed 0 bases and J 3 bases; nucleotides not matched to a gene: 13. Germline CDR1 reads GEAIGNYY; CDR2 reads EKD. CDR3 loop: CACDTLGDDGSHADKLIF. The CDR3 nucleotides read TGTGCCTGTGACACCCTGGGGGATGACGGCTCCCACGCCGATAAACTCATCTTT.

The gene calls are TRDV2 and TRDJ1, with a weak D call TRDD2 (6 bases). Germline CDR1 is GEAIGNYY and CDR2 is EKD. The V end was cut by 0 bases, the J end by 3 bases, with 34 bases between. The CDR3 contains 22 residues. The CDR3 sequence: CACDTVSAFPLERDPSADKLIF. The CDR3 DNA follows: TGTGCCTGTGACACCGTATCAGCCTTCCCACTTGAGAGGGACCCTTCCGCCGATAAACTCATCTTT.

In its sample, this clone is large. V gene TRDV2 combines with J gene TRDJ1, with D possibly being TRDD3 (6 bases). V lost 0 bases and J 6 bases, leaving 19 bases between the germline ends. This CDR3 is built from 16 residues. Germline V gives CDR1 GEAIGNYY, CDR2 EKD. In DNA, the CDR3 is TGTGCCTGTGACACCGTAGGAAGCGATACGCCTCATAAACTCATCTTT. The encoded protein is CACDTVGSDTPHKLIF.

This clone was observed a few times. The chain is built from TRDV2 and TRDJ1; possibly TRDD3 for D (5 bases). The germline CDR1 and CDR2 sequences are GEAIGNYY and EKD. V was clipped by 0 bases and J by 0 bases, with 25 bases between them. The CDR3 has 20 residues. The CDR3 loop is CACDTVWGHQRGGYTDKLIF. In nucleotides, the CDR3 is TGTGCCTGTGACACCGTGTGGGGCCACCAAAGGGGGGGTTACACCGATAAACTCATCTTT.

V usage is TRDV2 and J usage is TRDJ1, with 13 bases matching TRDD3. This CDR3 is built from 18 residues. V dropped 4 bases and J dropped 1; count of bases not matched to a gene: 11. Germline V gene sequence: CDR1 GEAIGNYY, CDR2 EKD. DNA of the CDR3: TGTGCCTGTGAGAACCTTGTACTGGGGGATACGGGCACCGATAAACTCATCTTT. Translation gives CACENLVLGDTGTDKLIF.

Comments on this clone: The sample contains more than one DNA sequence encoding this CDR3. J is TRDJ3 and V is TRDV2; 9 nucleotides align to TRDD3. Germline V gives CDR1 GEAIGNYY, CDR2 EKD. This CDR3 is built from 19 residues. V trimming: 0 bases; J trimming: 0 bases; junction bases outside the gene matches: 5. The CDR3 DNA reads TGTGCCTGTGACACCGTACTGGGGGACACCTCCTGGGACACCCGACAGATGTTTTTC. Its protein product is CACDTVLGDTSWDTRQMFF.

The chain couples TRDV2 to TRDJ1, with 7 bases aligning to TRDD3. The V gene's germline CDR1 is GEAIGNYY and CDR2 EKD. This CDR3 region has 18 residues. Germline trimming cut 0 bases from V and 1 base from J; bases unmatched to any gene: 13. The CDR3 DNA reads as TGTGCCTGTGACACCGTACTTCGTACTGGGGAGCCCACCGATAAACTCATCTTT. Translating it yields CACDTVLRTGEPTDKLIF.

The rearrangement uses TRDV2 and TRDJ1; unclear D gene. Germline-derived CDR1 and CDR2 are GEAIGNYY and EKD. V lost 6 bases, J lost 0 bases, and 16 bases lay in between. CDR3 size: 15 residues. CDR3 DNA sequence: TGTGCCTGTTCGAGTCTGGAAACATACACCGATAAACTCATCTTT. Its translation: CACSSLETYTDKLIF.

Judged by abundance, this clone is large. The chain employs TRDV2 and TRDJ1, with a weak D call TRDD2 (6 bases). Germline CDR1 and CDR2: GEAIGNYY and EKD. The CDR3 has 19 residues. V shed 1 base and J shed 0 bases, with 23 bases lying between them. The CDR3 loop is CACDTLSYQGEPYTDKLIF. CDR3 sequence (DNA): TGTGCCTGTGACACTCTCTCCTACCAAGGGGAGCCGTACACCGATAAACTCATCTTT.

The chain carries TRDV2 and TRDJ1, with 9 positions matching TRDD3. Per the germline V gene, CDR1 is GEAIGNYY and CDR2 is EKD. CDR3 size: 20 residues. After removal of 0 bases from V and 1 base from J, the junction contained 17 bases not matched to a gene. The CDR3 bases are TGTGCCTGTGACACCGTGGGGTTAACTGGGGGACACACCTCCACCGATAAACTCATCTTT. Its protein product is CACDTVGLTGGHTSTDKLIF.

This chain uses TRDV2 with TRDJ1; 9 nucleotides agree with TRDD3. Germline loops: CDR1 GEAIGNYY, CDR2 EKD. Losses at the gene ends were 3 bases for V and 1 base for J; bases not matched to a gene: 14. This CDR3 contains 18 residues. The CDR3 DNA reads TGTGCCTGTGACGTATTACTGGGGGAGAAAGTGCCCACCGATAAACTCATCTTT. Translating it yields CACDVLLGEKVPTDKLIF.

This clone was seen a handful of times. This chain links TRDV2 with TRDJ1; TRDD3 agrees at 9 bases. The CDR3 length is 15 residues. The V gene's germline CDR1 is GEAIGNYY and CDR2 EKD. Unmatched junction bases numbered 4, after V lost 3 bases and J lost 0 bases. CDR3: CACDLLGDYTDKLIF. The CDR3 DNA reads TGTGCCTGTGACTTACTGGGGGACTACACCGATAAACTCATCTTT.

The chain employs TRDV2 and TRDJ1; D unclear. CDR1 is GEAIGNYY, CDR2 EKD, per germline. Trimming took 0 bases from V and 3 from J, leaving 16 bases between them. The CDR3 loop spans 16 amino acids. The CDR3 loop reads CACDTVGGPPSDKLIF. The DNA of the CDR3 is TGTGCCTGTGACACCGTGGGCGGGCCTCCCTCCGATAAACTCATCTTT.

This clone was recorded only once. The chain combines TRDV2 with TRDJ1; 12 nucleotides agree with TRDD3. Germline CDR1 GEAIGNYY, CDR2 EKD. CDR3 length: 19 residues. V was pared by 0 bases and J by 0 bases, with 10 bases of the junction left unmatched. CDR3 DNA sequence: TGTGCCTGTGACACCGTTCATCTGGGGGATACGCCCTACACCGATAAACTCATCTTT. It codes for CACDTVHLGDTPYTDKLIF.

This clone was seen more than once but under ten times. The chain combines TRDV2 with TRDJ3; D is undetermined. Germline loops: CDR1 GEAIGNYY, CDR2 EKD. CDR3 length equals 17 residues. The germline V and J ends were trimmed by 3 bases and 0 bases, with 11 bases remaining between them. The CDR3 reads CACDATSTSWDTRQMFF. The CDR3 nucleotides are TGTGCCTGTGACGCCACTTCGACCTCCTGGGACACCCGACAGATGTTTTTC.

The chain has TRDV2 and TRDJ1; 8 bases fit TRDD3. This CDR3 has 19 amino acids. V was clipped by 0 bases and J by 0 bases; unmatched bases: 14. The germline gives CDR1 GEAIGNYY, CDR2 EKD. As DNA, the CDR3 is TGTGCCTGTGACACCGTGGGGATACCTCAACGAGCCCACACCGATAAACTCATCTTT. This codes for CACDTVGIPQRAHTDKLIF.

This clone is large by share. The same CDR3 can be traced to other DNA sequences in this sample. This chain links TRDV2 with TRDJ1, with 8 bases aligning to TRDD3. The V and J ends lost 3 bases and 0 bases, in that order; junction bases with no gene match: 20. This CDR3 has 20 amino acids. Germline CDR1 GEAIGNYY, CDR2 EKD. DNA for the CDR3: TGTGCCTGTGACCCCGTACTGGGGGGTTCACCGAAGACGTACACCGATAAACTCATCTTT. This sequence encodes CACDPVLGGSPKTYTDKLIF.

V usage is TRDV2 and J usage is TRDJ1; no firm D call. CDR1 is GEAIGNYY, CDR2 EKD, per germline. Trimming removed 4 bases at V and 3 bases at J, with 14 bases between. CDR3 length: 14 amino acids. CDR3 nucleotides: TGTGCCTGTGATACCGTTGGGAAGTCCGATAAACTCATCTTT. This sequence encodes CACDTVGKSDKLIF.

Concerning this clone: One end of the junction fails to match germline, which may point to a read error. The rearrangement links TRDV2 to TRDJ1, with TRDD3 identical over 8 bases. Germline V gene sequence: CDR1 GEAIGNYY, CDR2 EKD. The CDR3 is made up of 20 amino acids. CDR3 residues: CACDALKPTTGGLSPEKLIF. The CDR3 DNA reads TGTGCCTGTGACGCACTTAAACCGACTACTGGGGGTCTAAGCCCCGAGAAACTCATCTTT.